This T cell receptor (beta chain) originates from a study of siplizumab effects on memory and regulatory T cells. Germline V lookup: CDR1 SGHRS, CDR2 YFSETQ. Trimming pared 4 bases from V and 4 bases from J, leaving 5 bases between. CDR3 length equals 11 residues. General observations from the study: Proliferating siplizumab-culture Treg suppressive function went unconfirmed.

Produced via immunoSEQ multiplex PCR; TCRdb's table is partial and in-frame only. The table lists about 100,000 clones, approximately 94% of them singletons. Worth noting for this clone: Its cognate antigen is unknown.

The sample consisted of non-Treg CD4+ T cells sorted from blood. The chain combines TRBV5-1 with TRBJ2-5, with D uncertain. The receptor comes from a human donor in good health. The CDR3 DNA reads TGCGCCAGCAGCGGAAGAGAGACCCAGTACTTC. Translating gives CASSGRETQYF. The full variable domain, completed using reference TRBV5-1 and TRBJ2-5, is KAGVTQTPRYLIKTRGQQVTLSCSPISGHRSVSWYQQTPGQGLQFLFEYFSETQRNKGNFPGRFSGRQFSNSRSEMNVSTLELGDSALYLCASSGRETQYFGPGTRLLVL.